Listed here are 5 T cell receptor beta chains from one sample, sequenced in a study of blood T cell repertoires in COVID-19. Measured with immunoSEQ multiplex PCR; TCRdb has only the in-frame clones, and not every one. Of 300,000 or so clones listed, 80% to 90% are singletons. Sequences were obtained from PBMCs or T cells enriched from blood (not recorded which). The origin of the receptors is a woman aged 40 to 49 with acute COVID-19.

The rearrangement links TRBV10-3 to TRBJ1-4, with TRBD1 matching 9 bases. Trimming cost V 8 bases and J 8 bases; bases outside gene matches: 6. This CDR3 region has 13 residues. Germline V gene data show CDR1 as ENHRY and CDR2 as SYGVKD. The CDR3 protein is CAIGDRAEEKLFF. In DNA, the CDR3 is TGTGCCATCGGGGACAGGGCGGAAGAAAAACTGTTTTTT.

In its sample, this clone was seen a few times. The chain carries TRBV2 and TRBJ1-5, with TRBD1 matching 8 bases. Germline CDR1 SNHLY, CDR2 FYNNEI. CDR3 length equals 16 residues. Unmatched junction bases numbered 3, after V lost 0 bases and J lost 2 bases. CDR3 nucleotide sequence: TGTGCCAGCAGTGAAGCGAGGGGACAGGGCAATCAGCCCCAGCATTTT. This sequence encodes CASSEARGQGNQPQHF.

The J gene is TRBJ2-1, the V gene TRBV6-4, with 9 bases lining up with TRBD2. The ends lost 3 bases at V and 0 bases at J; junction bases unmatched: 15. Germline assignment: CDR1 MRHNA and CDR2 SNTAGT. The CDR3 runs to 20 residues. The CDR3 DNA reads as TGTGCCAGCAGTGAGAGAATGGGGCTAGCGGGGCCGAGCTCCTACAATGAGCAGTTCTTC. It specifies CASSERMGLAGPSSYNEQFF.

A single count supports this clone. The genes are TRBV20-1 and TRBJ1-1; 7 bases fit TRBD1. CDR1 is DFQATT and CDR2 is SNEGSKA in the germline V gene (reference sequence). CDR3 size: 12 residues. V lost 3 bases and J lost 7; bases outside the gene matches: 5. CDR3 amino acids: CSASSQGVEAFF. The CDR3 nucleotides are TGCAGTGCTAGTTCGCAGGGGGTTGAAGCTTTCTTT.

This chain connects TRBV5-1 to TRBJ2-5, with 7 bases fitting TRBD1. V was clipped by 4 bases and J by 4 bases; unmatched bases: 7. The CDR3 loop spans 14 amino acids. Germline V gene data show CDR1 as SGHRS and CDR2 as YFSETQ. The chain's CDR3 is CASSPGTERETQYF. CDR3 DNA: TGCGCCAGCAGCCCCGGGACAGAACGAGAGACCCAGTACTTC.